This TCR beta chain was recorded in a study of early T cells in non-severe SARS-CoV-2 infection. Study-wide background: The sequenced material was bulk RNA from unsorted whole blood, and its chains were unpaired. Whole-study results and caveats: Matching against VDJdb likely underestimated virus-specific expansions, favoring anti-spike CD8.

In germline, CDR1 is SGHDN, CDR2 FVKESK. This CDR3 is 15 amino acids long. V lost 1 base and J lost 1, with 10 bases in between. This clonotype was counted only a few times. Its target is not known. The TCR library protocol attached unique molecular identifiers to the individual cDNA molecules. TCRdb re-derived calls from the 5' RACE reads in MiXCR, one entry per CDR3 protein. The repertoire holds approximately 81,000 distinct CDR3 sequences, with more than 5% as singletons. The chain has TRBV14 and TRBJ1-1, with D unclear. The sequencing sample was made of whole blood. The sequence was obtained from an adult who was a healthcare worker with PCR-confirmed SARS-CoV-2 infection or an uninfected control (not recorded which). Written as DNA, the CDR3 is TGTGCCAGCAGCCAAGTGAATTGGCGGAACACTGAAGCTTTCTTT. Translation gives CASSQVNWRNTEAFF.